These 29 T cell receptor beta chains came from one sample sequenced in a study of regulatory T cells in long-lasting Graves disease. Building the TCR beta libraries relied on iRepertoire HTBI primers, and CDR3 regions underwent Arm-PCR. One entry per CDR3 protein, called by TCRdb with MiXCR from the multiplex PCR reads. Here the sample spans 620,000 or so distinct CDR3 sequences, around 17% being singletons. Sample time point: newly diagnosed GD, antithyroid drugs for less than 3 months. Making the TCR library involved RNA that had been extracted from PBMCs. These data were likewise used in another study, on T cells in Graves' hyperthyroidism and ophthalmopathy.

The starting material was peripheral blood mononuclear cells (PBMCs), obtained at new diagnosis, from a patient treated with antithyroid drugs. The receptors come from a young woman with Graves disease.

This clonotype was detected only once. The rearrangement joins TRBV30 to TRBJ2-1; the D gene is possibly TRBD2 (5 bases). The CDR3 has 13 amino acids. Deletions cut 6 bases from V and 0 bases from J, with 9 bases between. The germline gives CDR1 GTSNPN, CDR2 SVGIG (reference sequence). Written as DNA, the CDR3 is TGTGCCTGCAGCGGAAACTCCTACAATGAGCAGTTCTTC. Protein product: CACSGNSYNEQFF.

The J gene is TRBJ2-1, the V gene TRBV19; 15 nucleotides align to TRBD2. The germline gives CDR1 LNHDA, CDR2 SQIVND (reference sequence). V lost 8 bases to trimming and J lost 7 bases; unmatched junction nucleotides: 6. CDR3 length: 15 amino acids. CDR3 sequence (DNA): TGTGCCAGTTGGGGACTAGCGGGAGGACGGAATGAGCAGTTCTTC. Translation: CASWGLAGGRNEQFF.

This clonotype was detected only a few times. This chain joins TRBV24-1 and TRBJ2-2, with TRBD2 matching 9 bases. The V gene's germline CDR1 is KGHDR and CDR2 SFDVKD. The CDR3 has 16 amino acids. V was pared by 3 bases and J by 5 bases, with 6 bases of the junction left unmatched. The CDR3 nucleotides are TGTGCCACCAGTGATCCTAGCGGGATAAGGACCGGGGAGCTGTTTTTT. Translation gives CATSDPSGIRTGELFF.

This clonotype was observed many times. CDR3 sequence (DNA): TGTGCCAGCAGTTACCAGGGAATTAAGTCCGAGCAGTACTTC. Translated: CASSYQGIKSEQYF. The chain has TRBV28 and TRBJ2-7, with D possibly TRBD1 on 5 matching bases. Trimming removed 4 bases from V and 6 bases from J, with 16 bases in between. The CDR3 is 14 residues long. CDR1 MDHEN and CDR2 SYDVKM come from the germline V gene.

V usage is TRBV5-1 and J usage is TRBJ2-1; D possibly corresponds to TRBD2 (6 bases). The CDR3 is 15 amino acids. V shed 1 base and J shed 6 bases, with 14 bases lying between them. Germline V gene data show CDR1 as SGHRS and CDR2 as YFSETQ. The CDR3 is CASSLSGDLVNEQFF. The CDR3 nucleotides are TGCGCCAGCAGCTTGTCGGGGGACTTAGTCAATGAGCAGTTCTTC.

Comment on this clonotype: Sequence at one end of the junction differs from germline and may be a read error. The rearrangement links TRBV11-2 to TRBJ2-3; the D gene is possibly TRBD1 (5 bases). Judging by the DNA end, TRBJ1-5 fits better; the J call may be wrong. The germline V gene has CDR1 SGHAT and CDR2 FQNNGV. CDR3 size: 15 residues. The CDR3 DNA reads TGTACCAGCAGCTTAACAGGAGTAAGCACAGATACGCAGCATTTT. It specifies CTSSLTGVSTDTQHF.

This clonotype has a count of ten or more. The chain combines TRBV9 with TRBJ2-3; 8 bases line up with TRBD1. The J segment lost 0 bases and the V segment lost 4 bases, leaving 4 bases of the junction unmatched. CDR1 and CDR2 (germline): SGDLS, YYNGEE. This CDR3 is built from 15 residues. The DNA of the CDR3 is TGTGCCAGCAGCACTCGGGACAGGAGCACAGATACGCAGTATTTT. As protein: CASSTRDRSTDTQYF.

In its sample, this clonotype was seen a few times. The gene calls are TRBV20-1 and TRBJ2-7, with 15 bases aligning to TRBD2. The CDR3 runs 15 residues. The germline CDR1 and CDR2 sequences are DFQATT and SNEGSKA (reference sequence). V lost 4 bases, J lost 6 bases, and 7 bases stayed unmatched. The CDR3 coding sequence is TGCAGTGCTACCTCGGGACTAGCGGGAGGATCCGAGCAGTACTTC. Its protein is CSATSGLAGGSEQYF.

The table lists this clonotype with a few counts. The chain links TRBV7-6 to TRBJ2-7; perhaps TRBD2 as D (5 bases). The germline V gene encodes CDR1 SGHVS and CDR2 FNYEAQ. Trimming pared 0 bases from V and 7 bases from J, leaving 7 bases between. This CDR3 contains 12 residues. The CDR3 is CASSLATGEQYF. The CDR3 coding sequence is TGTGCCAGCAGCTTAGCGACGGGGGAGCAGTACTTC. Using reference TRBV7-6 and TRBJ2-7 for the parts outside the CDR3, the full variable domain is GAGVSQSPRYKVTKRGQDVALRCDPISGHVSLYWYRQALGQGPEFLTYFNYEAQQDKSGLPNDRFSAERPEGSISTLTIQRTEQRDSAMYRCASSLATGEQYFGPGTRLTVT.

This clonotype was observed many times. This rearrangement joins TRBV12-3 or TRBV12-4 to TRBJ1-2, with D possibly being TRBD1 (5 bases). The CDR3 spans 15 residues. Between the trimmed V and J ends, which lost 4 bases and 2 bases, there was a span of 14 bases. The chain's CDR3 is CASSSGGTLNYGYTF. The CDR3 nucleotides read TGTGCCAGCAGTTCCGGGGGGACTCTCAACTATGGCTACACCTTC.

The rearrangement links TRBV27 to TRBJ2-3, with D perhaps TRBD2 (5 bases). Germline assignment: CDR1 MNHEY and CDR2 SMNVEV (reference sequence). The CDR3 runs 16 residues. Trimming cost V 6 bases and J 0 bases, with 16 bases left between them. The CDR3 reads CASSPGRGWSTDTQYF. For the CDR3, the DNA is TGTGCCAGCAGCCCGGGTCGAGGGTGGAGCACAGATACGCAGTATTTT.

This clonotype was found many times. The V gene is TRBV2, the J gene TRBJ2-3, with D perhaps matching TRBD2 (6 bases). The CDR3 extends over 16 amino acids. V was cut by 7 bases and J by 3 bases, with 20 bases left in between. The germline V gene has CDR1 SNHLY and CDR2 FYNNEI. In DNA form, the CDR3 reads TGTGCCAGCAATACCGGGACTGCCCTGGGGACAGATACGCAGTATTTT. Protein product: CASNTGTALGTDTQYF.

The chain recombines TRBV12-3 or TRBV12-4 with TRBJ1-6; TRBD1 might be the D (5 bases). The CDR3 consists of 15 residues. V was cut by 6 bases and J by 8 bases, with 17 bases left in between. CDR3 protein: CASRRDRRWDSPLHF. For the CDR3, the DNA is TGTGCCAGCAGAAGGGACCGAAGGTGGGATTCACCCCTCCACTTT.

The CDR3 DNA reads TGCAGTGCTAGTATTTCTAGCGGTCGCGCGGATGAGCAGTTCTTC. This codes for CSASISSGRADEQFF. This chain joins TRBV20-1 and TRBJ2-1; 7 bases match TRBD2. The CDR3 contains 15 residues. Losses at the gene ends were 3 bases for V and 8 bases for J; bases not matched to a gene: 13. Germline lookup yields CDR1 DFQATT and CDR2 SNEGSKA (reference sequence).

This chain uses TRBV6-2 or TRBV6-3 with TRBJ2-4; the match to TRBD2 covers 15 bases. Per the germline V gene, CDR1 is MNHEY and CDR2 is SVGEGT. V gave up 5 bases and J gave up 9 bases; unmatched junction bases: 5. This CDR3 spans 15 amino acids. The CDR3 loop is CASSIGTSGRSIQYF. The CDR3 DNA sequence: TGTGCCAGCAGTATCGGGACTAGCGGGAGGAGCATTCAGTACTTC.

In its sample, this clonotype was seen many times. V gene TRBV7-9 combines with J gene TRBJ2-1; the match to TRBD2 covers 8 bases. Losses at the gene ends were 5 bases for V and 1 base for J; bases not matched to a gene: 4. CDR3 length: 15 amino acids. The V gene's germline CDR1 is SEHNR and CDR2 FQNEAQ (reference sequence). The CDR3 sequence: CASSTSGRSYNEQFF. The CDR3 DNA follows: TGTGCCAGCAGCACGAGCGGGAGATCCTACAATGAGCAGTTCTTC. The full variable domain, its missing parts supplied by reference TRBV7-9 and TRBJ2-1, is DTGVSQNPRHKITKRGQNVTFRCDPISEHNRLYWYRQTLGQGPEFLTYFQNEAQLEKSRLLSDRFSAERPKGSFSTLEIQRTEQGDSAMYLCASSTSGRSYNEQFFGPGTRLTVL.

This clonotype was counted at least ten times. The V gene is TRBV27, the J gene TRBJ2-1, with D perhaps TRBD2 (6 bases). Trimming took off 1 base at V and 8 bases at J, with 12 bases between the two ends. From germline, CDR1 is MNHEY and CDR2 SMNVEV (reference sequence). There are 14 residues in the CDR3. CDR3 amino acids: CASSLYLGSHEQFF. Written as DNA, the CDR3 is TGTGCCAGCAGTTTATACCTCGGGAGCCATGAGCAGTTCTTC.

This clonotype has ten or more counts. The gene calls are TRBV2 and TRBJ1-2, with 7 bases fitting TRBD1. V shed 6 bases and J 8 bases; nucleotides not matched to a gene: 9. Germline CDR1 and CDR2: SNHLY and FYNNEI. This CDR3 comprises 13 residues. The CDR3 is CASSVGQPAGYTF. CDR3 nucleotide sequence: TGTGCCAGCAGCGTGGGACAGCCGGCGGGCTACACCTTC.

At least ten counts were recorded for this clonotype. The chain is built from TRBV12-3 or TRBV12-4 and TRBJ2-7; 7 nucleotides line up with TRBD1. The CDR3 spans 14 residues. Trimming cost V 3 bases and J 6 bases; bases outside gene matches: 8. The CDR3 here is CASSFRQGDREQYF. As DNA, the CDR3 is TGTGCCAGCAGTTTCCGACAGGGAGATCGCGAGCAGTACTTC.

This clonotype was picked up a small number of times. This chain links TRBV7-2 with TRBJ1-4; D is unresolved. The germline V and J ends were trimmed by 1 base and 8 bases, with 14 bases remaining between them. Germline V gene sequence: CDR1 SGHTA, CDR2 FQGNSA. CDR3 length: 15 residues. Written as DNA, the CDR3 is TGTGCCAGCAGCTTAGACTCTGGGTTCGGGGAAAAACTGTTTTTT. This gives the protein CASSLDSGFGEKLFF.

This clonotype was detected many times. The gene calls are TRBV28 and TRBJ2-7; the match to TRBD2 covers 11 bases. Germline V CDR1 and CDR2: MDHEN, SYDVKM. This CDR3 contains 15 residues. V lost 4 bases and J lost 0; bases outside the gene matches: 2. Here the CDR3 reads CASSWTSGYSYEQYF. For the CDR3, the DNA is TGTGCCAGCAGTTGGACTAGCGGGTACTCCTACGAGCAGTACTTC.

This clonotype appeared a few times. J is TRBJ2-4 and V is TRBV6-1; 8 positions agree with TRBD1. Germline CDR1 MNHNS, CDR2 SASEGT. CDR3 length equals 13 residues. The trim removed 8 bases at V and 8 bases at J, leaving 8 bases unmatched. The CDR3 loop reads CASAGLTGDIQYF. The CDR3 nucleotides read TGTGCCAGCGCCGGCCTGACAGGGGACATTCAGTACTTC.

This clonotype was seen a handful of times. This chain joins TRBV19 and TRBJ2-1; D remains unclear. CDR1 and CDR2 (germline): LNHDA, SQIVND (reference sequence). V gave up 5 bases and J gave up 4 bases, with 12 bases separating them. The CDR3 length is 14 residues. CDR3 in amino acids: CASSSAATYNEQFF. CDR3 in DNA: TGTGCCAGTAGTTCGGCAGCGACTTACAATGAGCAGTTCTTC.

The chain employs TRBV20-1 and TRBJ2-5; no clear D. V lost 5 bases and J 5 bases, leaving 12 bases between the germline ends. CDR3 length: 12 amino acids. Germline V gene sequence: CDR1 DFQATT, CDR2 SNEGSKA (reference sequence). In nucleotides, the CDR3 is TGCAGTGCTTTCTGGTTAATGGAGACCCAGTACTTC. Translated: CSAFWLMETQYF.

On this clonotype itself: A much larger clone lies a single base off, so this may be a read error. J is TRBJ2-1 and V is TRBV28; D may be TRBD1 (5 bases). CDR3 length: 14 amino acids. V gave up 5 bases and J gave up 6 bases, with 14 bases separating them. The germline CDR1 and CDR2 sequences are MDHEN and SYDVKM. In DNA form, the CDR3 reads TGTGCCAGCAGTCTCTCGCTGCAGGGCAATGAGCAGTTCTTC. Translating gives CASSLSLQGNEQFF.

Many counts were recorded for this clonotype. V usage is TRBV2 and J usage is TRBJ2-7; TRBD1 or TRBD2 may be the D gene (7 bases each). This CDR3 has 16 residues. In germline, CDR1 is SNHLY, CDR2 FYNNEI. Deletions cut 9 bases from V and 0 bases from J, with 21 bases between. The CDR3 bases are TGTGCCAGAGCAAGTCGGACAGGCGGGAGCTCCTACGAGCAGTACTTC. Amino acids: CARASRTGGSSYEQYF.

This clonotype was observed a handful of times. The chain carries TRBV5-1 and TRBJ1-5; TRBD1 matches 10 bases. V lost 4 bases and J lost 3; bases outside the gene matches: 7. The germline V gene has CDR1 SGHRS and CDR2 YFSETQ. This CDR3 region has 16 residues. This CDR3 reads CASSVTGGGYNQPQHF. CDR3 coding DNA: TGCGCCAGCAGCGTGACAGGGGGCGGTTACAATCAGCCCCAGCATTTT.

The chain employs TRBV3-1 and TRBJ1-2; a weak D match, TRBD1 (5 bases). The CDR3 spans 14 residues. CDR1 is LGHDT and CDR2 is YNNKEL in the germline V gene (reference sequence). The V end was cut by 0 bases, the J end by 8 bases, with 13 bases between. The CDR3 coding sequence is TGTGCCAGCAGCCAAGATCGTTTGGGGCGCGGCTACACCTTC. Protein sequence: CASSQDRLGRGYTF.

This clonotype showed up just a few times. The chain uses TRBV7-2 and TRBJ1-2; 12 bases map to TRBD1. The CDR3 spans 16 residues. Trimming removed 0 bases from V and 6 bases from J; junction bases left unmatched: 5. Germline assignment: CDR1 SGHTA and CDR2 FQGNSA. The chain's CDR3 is CASSLARGQGAHGYTF. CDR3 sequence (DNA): TGTGCCAGCAGCTTAGCGCGGGGACAGGGGGCGCATGGCTACACCTTC.